This T cell receptor (beta chain) originates from a study of cytomegalovirus exposure and HLA in healthy donors. Trimming removed 3 bases at V and 3 bases at J, with 11 bases between. This CDR3 comprises 14 residues. In germline, CDR1 is LGHNT, CDR2 FRNRAP. Primers: 60 Vbeta forward and 13 Jbeta reverse. Source study methods: In a later analysis, 8.5 million to 14 million of 75 million to 85 million unique beta chains occurred in at least two donors. The repertoire was sequenced with immunoSEQ multiplex PCR; TCRdb's copy has only in-frame clones and lacks some. That table furnishes V, J and clone size, whereas the DNA furnished D and trimming. The sample has 150,000 to 200,000 clones, 60% to 80% seen once.

Source material: PBMCs. The source is a man aged 35 to 55 in good health and CMV-seronegative. The rearrangement uses TRBV12-5 and TRBJ1-2; no clear D gene. In DNA, the CDR3 is TGTGCTAGTGGTTTCAGCGGGAGCTACTATGGCTACACCTTC. This sequence encodes CASGFSGSYYGYTF.